These T cell receptor beta chains were read from a single sample in a study of T cell repertoires in cytomegalovirus infection. TCRdb redid the calling of the reads with MiXCR, one entry per CDR3 protein. The sample has 80,000 to 130,000 distinct CDR3 sequences, under 25% seen once. Specimen: CD8+ T cells from PBMCs. Receptors were obtained from a human donor in good health (CMV status not recorded). Some clones in this sample may be carry-over from other donors' samples. CDR3s include the opening cysteine and the closing phenylalanine or tryptophan. Fields, in order: V gene, clone size, J gene, D gene, CDR3 DNA, CDR3 protein. The D gene is left open where the match is weak. Clone size is not always given. Where it is, it says once, few, many or a class for expanded clones.

TRBV7-6	.	TRBJ2-1	TRBD2	TGTGCCAGCAGCTTTGATAGCGGGGGGTGTGAGCAGTTCTTC	CASSFDSGGCEQFF
TRBV12-3/TRBV12-4	.	TRBJ1-3	.	TGTGCCAGCAGTTTGGGGGCTGGAAACACCATATATTTT	CASSLGAGNTIYF
TRBV7-7	many	TRBJ2-7	.	TGTGCCAGCAGCTTGAGTCTGGACAGAAACTACGAGCAGTACTTC	CASSLSLDRNYEQYF
TRBV11-2	many	TRBJ1-1	.	TGTGCCAGCAGCTTGAGTGGGGCGGGGGCCACTGAAGCTTTCTTT	CASSLSGAGATEAFF
TRBV7-8	many	TRBJ2-1	TRBD1	TGTGCCAGCAGCCAGGGGGAGAGCTCCTACAATGAGCAGTTCTTC	CASSQGESSYNEQFF
TRBV25-1	.	TRBJ2-7	.	TGTGCCAGCAGGGCGGCCCTCCACTACGAGCAGTACTTC	CASRAALHYEQYF
TRBV7-2	many	TRBJ1-1	TRBD1	TGTGCCAGCAGCTTAAGTAGACCAGGGGGGATCATGAACACTGAAGCTTTCTTT	CASSLSRPGGIMNTEAFF
TRBV7-9	.	TRBJ2-2	.	TGTGCCAGCAGCTTAGCGTCTGGACTTATCACCGGGGAGCTGTTTTTT	CASSLASGLITGELFF
TRBV6-6	many	TRBJ2-3	TRBD2	TGTGCCAGCAGTCACACTAGCGGGGGGGCCACAGATACGCAGTATTTT	CASSHTSGGATDTQYF
TRBV4-2	.	TRBJ2-7	TRBD2	TGTGCCAGCAGCCAAGACGGCGGGGGGAACTACGAGCAGTACTTC	CASSQDGGGNYEQYF
TRBV28	few	TRBJ2-7	TRBD2	TGTGCCAGCAGTCTGGGACTAGCGGGGGACTACGAGCAGTACTTC	CASSLGLAGDYEQYF
TRBV7-2	many	TRBJ2-3	TRBD2	TGTGCCAGCAGCTTAGAGGTGTGGGGCGGGGGGTTCACAGATACGCAGTATTTT	CASSLEVWGGGFTDTQYF
TRBV28	many	TRBJ2-7	.	TGTGCCATACGCCGCGAACGGGGCTGGGAGCAGTACTTC	CAIRRERGWEQYF
TRBV7-2	many	TRBJ1-1	.	TGTGCCAGCATCGATAGGACCGAAGCTTTCTTT	CASIDRTEAFF
TRBV7-6	.	TRBJ2-7	.	TGTGCCAGCAGCTTAATTGGTCGGCAGTACTTC	CASSLIGRQYF
TRBV11-3	.	TRBJ2-2	TRBD2	TGTGCCAGCAGCGCCCGGGACTACGACACCGGGGAGCTGTTTTTT	CASSARDYDTGELFF
TRBV7-9	few	TRBJ1-1	.	TGTGCCAGCAGCTTAGCGCTAACGGGAGAGAACACTGAAGCTTTCTTT	CASSLALTGENTEAFF
TRBV7-3	.	TRBJ2-1	TRBD1	TGTGCCAGCAGCGCTCCGGGACAGGGGAGGGGTGAGCAGTTCTTC	CASSAPGQGRGEQFF
TRBV5-1	.	TRBJ2-6	.	TGCGCCAGCAGATTTTCACAGGAGTCTGGGGCCAACGTCCTGACTTTC	CASRFSQESGANVLTF
TRBV2	.	TRBJ2-7	TRBD1	TGTGCCAGCAGTGAAAGACAGGGGGCGGGCGAGCAGTACTTC	CASSERQGAGEQYF
TRBV3-1	.	TRBJ2-3	.	TGTGCCAGCAGCCAAGGAGCGGTATTATATAGCACAGATACGCAGTATTTT	CASSQGAVLYSTDTQYF
TRBV28	many	TRBJ2-2	TRBD2	TGTGCCAGCAGACTTAGCGGGAGAAGCACCGGGGAGCTGTTTTTT	CASRLSGRSTGELFF
TRBV5-1	many	TRBJ2-7	.	TGCGCCAGCAGCTTGGATCGGGGATCAGCCTACGAGCAGTACTTC	CASSLDRGSAYEQYF
TRBV28	few	TRBJ1-5	.	TGTGCCAGCAGTCCGCAGATATCCAATCAGCCCCAGCATTTT	CASSPQISNQPQHF
TRBV7-9	many	TRBJ1-3	.	TGTGCCAGCAGCCTCTCGGAGAACTCTGGAAACACCATATATTTT	CASSLSENSGNTIYF
TRBV28	many	TRBJ2-3	.	TGTGCCAGCAGCCCCTGGGCCCCGGGAGATACGCAGTATTTT	CASSPWAPGDTQYF
TRBV7-2	many	TRBJ2-1	.	TGTGCCAGCAGCTACCCAGGGGCGGCTGTGAATGAGCAGTTCTTC	CASSYPGAAVNEQFF
TRBV7-8	many	TRBJ2-2	.	TGTGCCAGCAGCTTAACTCAGAGGTCCGGGGAGCTGTTTTTT	CASSLTQRSGELFF
TRBV6-6	few	TRBJ1-2	.	TGTGCCAGCAGTTACAACCCGGACGTCGCCCACCTTCCCCACTATGGCTACACCTTC	CASSYNPDVAHLPHYGYTF
TRBV18	.	TRBJ2-2	.	TGTGCCAGCTCACCCCGACAGGACACCACCGGGGAGCTGTTTTTT	CASSPRQDTTGELFF
TRBV27	few	TRBJ2-6	.	TGTGCCAGCAGTTTATTCCTCTCCTACTCTGGGGCCAACGTCCTGACTTTC	CASSLFLSYSGANVLTF
TRBV6-5	.	TRBJ1-3	.	TGTGCCAGCAGTTACTCGCCGGGACATATCTCTGGAAACACCATATATTTT	CASSYSPGHISGNTIYF
TRBV7-9	many	TRBJ1-1	.	TGTGCCAGCAGTGGAGGGAACACTGAAGCTTTCTTT	CASSGGNTEAFF
TRBV19	medium-sized	TRBJ1-5	.	TGTGCCAGTAGTATTCCCGGGGCCGGGATTCAGCCCCAGCATTTT	CASSIPGAGIQPQHF
TRBV9	.	TRBJ2-2	TRBD1	TGTGCCAGCAGCCCCCGAGCGACAGGGGACAGCGGGGAGCTGTTTTTT	CASSPRATGDSGELFF
TRBV10-3	few	TRBJ2-5	.	TGTGCCATCAGTGAGCGGGGAGAGACCCAGTACTTC	CAISERGETQYF
TRBV5-1	.	TRBJ1-1	.	TGCGCCAGCAGCTCGGGTTACAACACTGAAGCTTTCTTT	CASSSGYNTEAFF
TRBV11-3	few	TRBJ2-4	.	TGTGCCAGCAGCTACACGGAATTCCTAGCCAAAAACATTCAGTACTTC	CASSYTEFLAKNIQYF
TRBV7-9	many	TRBJ2-1	.	TGTGCCAGCAGCTTAGGTGGTGAGCAGTTCTTC	CASSLGGEQFF
TRBV19	.	TRBJ1-1	.	TGTGCCAGTAGTATAGACGACGCTGAGAACACTGAAGCTTTCTTT	CASSIDDAENTEAFF
TRBV20-1	.	TRBJ1-3	.	TGCAGTGCTAGAGATCCACTGGACTCTGGAAACACCATATATTTT	CSARDPLDSGNTIYF
TRBV7-8	many	TRBJ2-7	.	TGTGCCAGCAGCCCCCTAGGGTCAAGCTCCTACGAGCAGTACTTC	CASSPLGSSSYEQYF
TRBV7-2	many	TRBJ2-7	.	TGTGCCAGCAGCTTACTATTAGGTACCACTTACGAGCAGTACTTC	CASSLLLGTTYEQYF
TRBV12-3/TRBV12-4	.	TRBJ2-7	.	TGTGCCAGCAGACCGGGACACGTAAGCTCCTACGAGCAGTACTTC	CASRPGHVSSYEQYF
TRBV29-1	.	TRBJ2-1	.	TGCAGCGTAGGGGGTGGCAGGACTGAGCAGTTCTTC	CSVGGGRTEQFF
TRBV7-6	.	TRBJ2-2	.	TGTGCCAGCAGCTTAGACCTGGAGCAGGGGGGAAGTACCGGGGAGCTGTTTTTT	CASSLDLEQGGSTGELFF
TRBV27	few	TRBJ2-5	.	TGTGCCAGCAGTTTAGTAGGGGAGACCCAGTACTTC	CASSLVGETQYF
TRBV10-3	.	TRBJ1-1	.	TGTGCCATCAGTGAGTCGACCGGCAGAGTGAACACTGAAGCTTTCTTT	CAISESTGRVNTEAFF
TRBV28	.	TRBJ2-3	TRBD2	TGTGCCAGCAGTCTAACTAGCGGGGGGAGCACAGATACGCAGTATTTT	CASSLTSGGSTDTQYF
TRBV4-3	.	TRBJ1-1	TRBD1	TGCGCCAGCAGCCACAGAAGCCTGGACAGGGGGAACACTGAAGCTTTCTTT	CASSHRSLDRGNTEAFF
TRBV11-2	.	TRBJ2-1	.	TGTGCCAGCAGCTTCAGGCGGCGAACCAATGATGAACCGGACGGCCATCCTCAGGCCAAGGAGCAGTTCTTC	CASSFRRRTNDEPDGHPQAKEQFF